These 26 T cell receptor beta chains were all obtained from the same sample, sequenced in a study of T-cell reconstitution after alpha-beta-depleted transplantation in children (dated by TCRdb to the mid-2010s). The meaning of the sample's treatment or condition label: allogeneic hematopoietic cell transplantation with graft depleted of TCRalphabeta T cells and CD19 B cells. The protocol used for the library was PCR. Sequencing was performed on an Illumina HiSeq 2500. To normalize quantification of the TCRbeta repertoire, the TCR libraries were built with molecular barcoding that relied on unique molecular identifiers. TCRdb reworked the public reads: Q25 trimming with fastp, MiXCR clone assembly, productive beta chains retained. All rows with the same CDR3 protein become a single entry with the most common DNA and genes. The sample includes about 110,000 distinct CDR3 sequences, with roughly 6.1% observed a single time. Jointly, the top ten make up 20% to 25% of the sample.

This specimen was PBMCs, mostly from graft donor cells, taken 360 days after TCRalphabeta/CD19-depleted stem cell transplant. The receptors come from a male patient aged 2 to 9 who had a stem cell transplant for acute lymphoblastic leukemia, so the T cells may come from the graft donor.

This clonotype appeared a few times. The rearrangement links TRBV6-1 to TRBJ1-2, with D perhaps TRBD1 (5 bases). CDR3 length equals 17 residues. The V gene lost 1 base and the J gene lost 0 bases, with 15 bases spanning the gap. The germline CDR1 and CDR2 sequences are MNHNS and SASEGT. The CDR3 sequence: CASSEEYGDGTNYGYTF. The CDR3 DNA reads as TGTGCCAGCAGTGAAGAATATGGGGACGGAACTAACTATGGCTACACCTTC.

This clonotype appeared many times. This chain links TRBV12-3 or TRBV12-4 with TRBJ2-2; D gene ambiguous. With 6 bases removed from V and 5 bases from J, the gap between germline ends came to 10 bases. This CDR3 is built from 13 residues. This chain's CDR3 is CASRPSETGELFF. The CDR3 nucleotides read TGTGCCAGCAGGCCCTCAGAGACCGGGGAGCTGTTTTTT.

Many counts were recorded for this clonotype. The chain is built from TRBV4-3 and TRBJ1-6; D remains unclear. Germline V gene sequence: CDR1 LGHNA, CDR2 YSLEER. This CDR3 is built from 15 residues. Trimming stripped 1 base from V and 10 bases from J, with 14 bases between. The DNA for the CDR3 is TGCGCCAGCAGCCAAGTCGGTGTCCCTGGCTCACCCCTCCACTTT. This sequence encodes CASSQVGVPGSPLHF.

This clonotype showed up many times. The gene calls are TRBV5-6 and TRBJ2-7; D remains unclear. Per germline, CDR1 SGHDT and CDR2 YYEEEE. The CDR3 is 13 amino acids. With 0 bases removed from V and 2 bases from J, the gap between germline ends came to 6 bases. CDR3 coding DNA: TGTGCCAGCAGCTTGGACAATACCTACGAGCAGTACTTC. It specifies CASSLDNTYEQYF.

This clonotype was observed at least ten times. The chain recombines TRBV3-1 with TRBJ2-7; D gene uncertain. Deletions cut 1 base from V and 5 bases from J, with 6 bases between. This CDR3 is 12 amino acids long. Looked up from germline, CDR1 is LGHDT and CDR2 is YNNKEL (reference sequence). Written as DNA, the CDR3 is TGTGCCAGCAGCCAAGTCGTAGACGAGCAGTACTTC. Protein sequence: CASSQVVDEQYF.

The rearrangement uses TRBV7-9 and TRBJ2-5, with 8 bases fitting TRBD1. Germline V CDR1 and CDR2: SEHNR, FQNEAQ (reference sequence). CDR3 length: 15 amino acids. V lost 5 bases and J lost 2; bases outside the gene matches: 7. CDR3 in DNA: TGTGCCAGCAGCCCCCGACAGGGGCTACAAGAGACCCAGTACTTC. It encodes CASSPRQGLQETQYF.

The gene calls are TRBV24-1 and TRBJ1-1; 10 bases align to TRBD1. Looked up from germline, CDR1 is KGHDR and CDR2 is SFDVKD. The CDR3 contains 18 residues. V shed 4 bases, J shed 1 base, and the junction held 11 bases outside the gene matches. The CDR3 sequence: CATSECGQGGPKNTEAFF. Here the CDR3 DNA reads TGTGCCACCAGTGAATGTGGACAGGGGGGACCTAAGAACACTGAAGCTTTCTTT.

This clonotype was detected many times. V is TRBV5-1 and J is TRBJ2-7, with TRBD1 matching 8 bases. The V and J ends lost 4 bases and 3 bases, in that order; junction bases with no gene match: 18. This CDR3 comprises 18 residues. Germline CDR1 reads SGHRS; CDR2 reads YFSETQ. CDR3 loop: CASSVIRDRTPFFYEQYF. Here the CDR3 DNA reads TGCGCCAGCAGCGTGATCCGGGACAGGACCCCTTTTTTCTACGAGCAGTACTTC.

Only a few counts were recorded for this clonotype. The V and J genes are TRBV7-2 and TRBJ2-5; unclear D gene. Germline lookup yields CDR1 SGHTA and CDR2 FQGNSA. There are 13 residues in the CDR3. V lost 3 bases, J lost 4 bases, and 9 bases lay in between. The chain's CDR3 is CASSFWLLETQYF. The CDR3 DNA is TGTGCCAGCAGCTTTTGGTTACTAGAGACCCAGTACTTC. Drawing the rest from reference TRBV7-2 and TRBJ2-5, the complete variable domain is GAGVSQSPSNKVTEKGKDVELRCDPISGHTALYWYRQSLGQGLEFLIYFQGNSAPDKSGLPSDRFSAERTGGSVSTLTIQRTQQEDSAVYLCASSFWLLETQYFGPGTRLLVL.

This clonotype occurred many times. V and J are TRBV7-9 and TRBJ2-7; D is undetermined. The CDR3 covers 13 residues. Germline CDR1 reads SEHNR; CDR2 reads FQNEAQ (reference sequence). The V gene lost 8 bases and the J gene lost 0 bases, with 11 bases spanning the gap. The chain's CDR3 is CASSLIGSYEQYF. In DNA, the CDR3 is TGTGCCAGCTCTCTAATAGGCTCCTACGAGCAGTACTTC.

The V gene is TRBV7-9, the J gene TRBJ2-7; 7 positions agree with TRBD2. The V gene end was trimmed by 4 bases and the J gene end by 0 bases; junction bases not matched to a gene: 6. The germline V gene encodes CDR1 SEHNR and CDR2 FQNEAQ (reference sequence). The CDR3 totals 15 residues. The CDR3 is CASSSGASGSYEQYF. CDR3 DNA sequence: TGTGCCAGCAGCTCTGGGGCTAGCGGCTCCTACGAGCAGTACTTC.

This clonotype was picked up a small number of times. The genes are TRBV6-1 and TRBJ2-1; the D is unclear. Germline V gene lookup returns CDR1 MNHNS and CDR2 SASEGT. V gave up 6 bases and J gave up 2 bases, with 14 bases separating them. The CDR3 runs to 15 residues. As DNA, the CDR3 is TGTGCCAGCAGATTTAGACTGGGTACCTACAATGAGCAGTTCTTC. This sequence encodes CASRFRLGTYNEQFF.

This rearrangement joins TRBV27 to TRBJ2-7; 7 nucleotides align to TRBD2. Germline-derived CDR1 and CDR2 are MNHEY and SMNVEV (reference sequence). The CDR3 has 14 residues. With 0 bases clipped from V and 6 bases from J, the junction kept 5 bases outside the gene matches. The CDR3 sequence is CASSLSMGGGEQYF. The DNA for the CDR3 is TGTGCCAGCAGTTTATCGATGGGCGGGGGCGAGCAGTACTTC.

A few counts support this clonotype. The junction and the germline gene differ at one end; a read error may be behind it. The chain links TRBV20-1 to TRBJ2-1, with D maybe TRBD2 (7 bases). Looked up from germline, CDR1 is DFQATT and CDR2 is SNEGSKA (reference sequence). The CDR3 consists of 15 residues. The DNA of the CDR3 is TGCAGTGCCAGAGGGGGGGCTAGCTCCTACAATGAGCAGTTCTTC. It specifies CSARGGASSYNEQFF.

The sample holds many counts of this clonotype. This chain joins TRBV27 and TRBJ2-3, with D uncertain. V lost 2 bases, J lost 6 bases, and 6 bases lay in between. This CDR3 has 12 residues. Germline-derived CDR1 and CDR2 are MNHEY and SMNVEV (reference sequence). The CDR3 nucleotides read TGTGCCAGCAGTTTAACGGCGGATACGCAGTATTTT. This codes for CASSLTADTQYF.

In its sample, this clonotype was seen a few times. V gene TRBV27 combines with J gene TRBJ1-2, with D uncertain. The germline V gene has CDR1 MNHEY and CDR2 SMNVEV (reference sequence). The CDR3 has 11 residues. The V and J ends lost 4 bases and 8 bases respectively, with 8 bases between them. The CDR3 here is CASSSGWGYTF. CDR3 nucleotides: TGTGCCAGCAGTTCCGGTTGGGGCTACACCTTC.

This clonotype was seen many times. The CDR3 here is CSVEGREGFYNEQFF. The CDR3 DNA is TGCAGCGTTGAAGGTCGGGAGGGCTTCTACAATGAGCAGTTCTTC. V and J are TRBV29-1 and TRBJ2-1, with TRBD2 matching over 8 bases. The J segment lost 3 bases and the V segment lost 1 base, leaving 5 bases of the junction unmatched. From germline, CDR1 is SQVTM and CDR2 ANQGSEA. The CDR3 covers 15 residues.

This clonotype has a handful of counts. The chain carries TRBV7-6 and TRBJ2-5, with D possibly being TRBD2 (5 bases). The CDR3 runs to 14 residues. Trimming took off 2 bases at V and 5 bases at J, with 12 bases between the two ends. The germline gives CDR1 SGHVS, CDR2 FNYEAQ. The CDR3 sequence: CASSLNGIQETQYF. CDR3 DNA: TGTGCCAGCAGCTTAAACGGGATCCAGGAGACCCAGTACTTC.

This clonotype was detected only a few times. This chain links TRBV28 with TRBJ2-7; D uncertain. Trimming stripped 4 bases from V and 3 bases from J, with 13 bases between. The CDR3 has 14 residues. Germline CDR1 reads MDHEN; CDR2 reads SYDVKM. In DNA, the CDR3 is TGTGCCAGCAGTTCCCGGGTACGAGGCTACGAGCAGTACTTC. Its translation is CASSSRVRGYEQYF.

This clonotype was picked up a small number of times. V gene TRBV7-7 combines with J gene TRBJ2-7, with a weak D call TRBD2 (6 bases). Germline V gene lookup returns CDR1 SSHAT and CDR2 FNYEAQ (reference sequence). Trimming cost V 4 bases and J 6 bases, with 10 bases left between them. This CDR3 is 12 amino acids long. This chain's CDR3 is CASSSGVGEQYF. The CDR3 nucleotides are TGTGCCAGCAGCTCGGGGGTAGGCGAGCAGTACTTC. Full variable domain (rest looked up from reference TRBV7-7 and TRBJ2-7): GAGVSQSPRYKVTKRGQDVTLRCDPISSHATLYWYQQALGQGPEFLTYFNYEAQPDKSGLPSDRFSAERPEGSISTLTIQRTEQRDSAMYRCASSSGVGEQYFGPGTRLTVT.

This clonotype was seen ten or more times. This chain joins TRBV7-6 and TRBJ2-7; D call uncertain. The CDR3 covers 12 residues. V lost 2 bases and J lost 3, with 5 bases in between. The germline CDR1 and CDR2 sequences are SGHVS and FNYEAQ. The CDR3 sequence is CASSLPIYEQYF. The CDR3 DNA reads TGTGCCAGCAGCTTACCTATCTACGAGCAGTACTTC.

This clonotype was detected a few times. The chain employs TRBV6-5 and TRBJ1-4, with D perhaps TRBD1 (6 bases). With 5 bases removed from V and 2 bases from J, the gap between germline ends came to 12 bases. CDR1 is MNHEY and CDR2 is SVGAGI in the germline V gene. The CDR3 sequence is 15 residues long. CDR3 protein: CASSHFRGTNEKLFF. For the CDR3, the DNA is TGTGCCAGCAGTCACTTCAGGGGTACTAATGAAAAACTGTTTTTT.

In its sample, this clonotype was seen a few times. The rearrangement links TRBV19 to TRBJ2-3; D uncertain. CDR3 length: 14 residues. CDR1 LNHDA and CDR2 SQIVND come from the germline V gene (reference sequence). The ends were cut back, 5 bases at V and 0 bases at J, with 9 bases in the middle. In DNA form, the CDR3 reads TGTGCCAGTAGTCTGGCGGCTAGCACAGATACGCAGTATTTT. It is translated as CASSLAASTDTQYF.

This clonotype has just a few counts. The chain links TRBV25-1 to TRBJ2-3, with 8 bases fitting TRBD2. CDR1 MGHDK and CDR2 SYGVNS come from the germline V gene. V shed 2 bases and J 8 bases; nucleotides not matched to a gene: 12. The CDR3 is made up of 16 amino acids. The DNA for the CDR3 is TGTGCCAGCAGTGAACCGAGAGCGGGGGCCAGGGGTACGCAGTATTTT. This encodes CASSEPRAGARGTQYF.

This clonotype was picked up many times. The J gene is TRBJ2-5, the V gene TRBV4-3; D is ambiguous. This CDR3 spans 15 amino acids. The germline CDR1 and CDR2 sequences are LGHNA and YSLEER. With 0 bases removed from V and 3 bases from J, the gap between germline ends came to 11 bases. CDR3 in amino acids: CASSQDVTWEETQYF. CDR3 DNA: TGCGCCAGCAGCCAAGATGTGACCTGGGAAGAGACCCAGTACTTC.

V gene TRBV4-3 combines with J gene TRBJ1-5; D remains unclear. Germline-derived CDR1 and CDR2 are LGHNA and YSLEER. V lost 0 bases and J lost 5, with 5 bases in between. CDR3 length: 13 amino acids. The CDR3 DNA is TGCGCCAGCAGCCAAGAAACCTATCAGCCCCAGCATTTT. This codes for CASSQETYQPQHF.